The 10 T cell receptor beta chains reported below all come from one sample, sequenced in a study of blood T cell repertoires in COVID-19. Here immunoSEQ multiplex PCR was the method, and the copy in TCRdb shows in-frame clones only, minus some. The table records around 99,000 clones, around 89% of them present only once. Sequenced input: peripheral blood. These receptors were obtained from a human donor in a cohort sampled during active COVID-19.

In nucleotides, the CDR3 is TGTGCCAGCAGCTTAGTGAGCGAAAAACTGTTTTTT. Its protein is CASSLVSEKLFF. V is TRBV11-2 and J is TRBJ1-4; no clear D gene. The germline CDR1 and CDR2 sequences are SGHAT and FQNNGV. Trimming cost V 1 base and J 8 bases, with 5 bases left between them. This CDR3 contains 12 residues.

CDR3 in amino acids: CASSSRTWGTGELFF. Written as DNA, the CDR3 is TGTGCCAGCAGCTCGAGGACTTGGGGTACCGGGGAGCTGTTTTTT. This chain uses TRBV5-8 with TRBJ2-2, with a possible D match to TRBD2 (5 bases). The CDR3 loop spans 15 amino acids. Per the germline V gene, CDR1 is SGHTS and CDR2 is YDEGEE. Trimming left V 3 bases short and J 5 bases short, with 14 bases between.

The rearrangement links TRBV2 to TRBJ2-7, with 9 positions matching TRBD2. Germline-derived CDR1 and CDR2 are SNHLY and FYNNEI. CDR3 length: 20 residues. V trimming: 0 bases; J trimming: 2 bases; junction bases outside the gene matches: 17. The CDR3 DNA follows: TGTGCCAGCAGTGAAGCGCTTTATACTAGCGGGCAACGTTACCCCTACGAGCAGTACTTC. Its protein is CASSEALYTSGQRYPYEQYF.

This chain uses TRBV15 with TRBJ1-2; a weak D match, TRBD1 (6 bases). The CDR3 consists of 16 residues. The germline V gene has CDR1 LNHNV and CDR2 YYDKDF (reference sequence). V lost 5 bases and J 4 bases, leaving 20 bases between the germline ends. The CDR3, as DNA: TGTGCCACCAGCGAGGCCAGGGGCCGCGGGCCCTATGGCTACACCTTC. This gives the protein CATSEARGRGPYGYTF.

This chain uses TRBV19 with TRBJ2-5; TRBD2 matches 10 bases. CDR1 and CDR2 from the germline V gene are LNHDA and SQIVND (reference sequence). The trim removed 6 bases at V and 5 bases at J, leaving 6 bases unmatched. This CDR3 spans 14 amino acids. Here the CDR3 reads CASSPLAGRETQYF. DNA for the CDR3: TGTGCCAGTAGCCCACTAGCGGGGAGGGAGACCCAGTACTTC. Using reference TRBV19 and TRBJ2-5 for the parts outside the CDR3, the full variable domain is DGGITQSPKYLFRKEGQNVTLSCEQNLNHDAMYWYRQDPGQGLRLIYYSQIVNDFQKGDIAEGYSVSREKKESFPLTVTSAQKNPTAFYLCASSPLAGRETQYFGPGTRLLVL.

V gene TRBV6-5 combines with J gene TRBJ1-2; TRBD1 is a possible D gene (5 bases). The CDR3 spans 14 residues. V lost 4 bases, J lost 2 bases, and 11 bases lay in between. Germline V CDR1 and CDR2: MNHEY, SVGAGI. The CDR3 region is CASSSRGSNYGYTF. CDR3 DNA: TGTGCCAGCAGTTCTAGGGGCTCGAACTATGGCTACACCTTC.

This clone turned up a few times. This chain joins TRBV11-2 and TRBJ2-1; D might be TRBD2 (6 bases). Trimming pared 3 bases from V and 7 bases from J, leaving 16 bases between. There are 15 residues in the CDR3. CDR1 SGHAT and CDR2 FQNNGV come from the germline V gene. CDR3 protein: CASSFYPGAQNEQFF. For the CDR3, the DNA is TGTGCCAGCAGCTTTTATCCGGGAGCTCAGAATGAGCAGTTCTTC.

The chain links TRBV25-1 to TRBJ1-2; D perhaps matches TRBD1 (5 bases). Trimming shortened V by 2 bases and J by 6 bases, and 16 bases separated the two germline ends. Germline assignment: CDR1 MGHDK and CDR2 SYGVNS. This CDR3 contains 15 residues. CDR3 nucleotides: TGTGCCAGCAGTGAACCGGGTCGCTGGGGGGATGGCTACACCTTC. It translates to CASSEPGRWGDGYTF.

This chain links TRBV9 with TRBJ2-1, with a tentative D call TRBD1 (6 bases). Germline loops: CDR1 SGDLS, CDR2 YYNGEE. The CDR3 runs 17 residues. The V end lost 3 bases, the J end lost 0 bases, and 16 bases lay between the germline ends. CDR3 in amino acids: CASSANFGGTSYNEQFF. The CDR3 bases are TGTGCCAGCAGCGCCAACTTTGGGGGCACCTCCTACAATGAGCAGTTCTTC.

The V gene is TRBV24-1, the J gene TRBJ1-2, with a possible D match to TRBD1 (5 bases). The CDR3 runs to 14 residues. Trimming removed 4 bases at V and 4 bases at J, with 12 bases between. CDR1 and CDR2 from the germline V gene are KGHDR and SFDVKD. For the CDR3, the DNA is TGTGCCACCAGTGACCAAGGACAACGCTATGGCTACACCTTC. Protein: CATSDQGQRYGYTF.